This T cell receptor (beta chain) was captured in a study of T-cell memory formation after mild COVID-19. Notes on this clonotype: Its antigen is still unknown.

TCRdb analysed the 5' RACE reads with MiXCR anew, one entry per CDR3 protein. The table records roughly 320,000 distinct CDR3 sequences, 25% to 30% of them present only once. CDR3 length: 15 residues. CDR1 is SGDLS and CDR2 is YYNGEE in the germline V gene. V lost 0 bases and J lost 4; bases outside the gene matches: 6. Overall study findings and caveats: Certain responding clones were present in pre-infection memory, suggesting participation of cross-reactive memory.

The gene calls are TRBV9 and TRBJ2-5; 7 nucleotides agree with TRBD2. This clonotype originated in an adult woman who had mild COVID-19 (a few samples of this study predate the infection). Cell type and time point are not known. Sequenced material: PBMCs or a T cell subset sorted from them (not recorded which). CDR3 nucleotide sequence: TGTGCCAGCAGCGTAGAATCTAGCGGTAGAGAGACCCAGTACTTC. Its translation is CASSVESSGRETQYF.